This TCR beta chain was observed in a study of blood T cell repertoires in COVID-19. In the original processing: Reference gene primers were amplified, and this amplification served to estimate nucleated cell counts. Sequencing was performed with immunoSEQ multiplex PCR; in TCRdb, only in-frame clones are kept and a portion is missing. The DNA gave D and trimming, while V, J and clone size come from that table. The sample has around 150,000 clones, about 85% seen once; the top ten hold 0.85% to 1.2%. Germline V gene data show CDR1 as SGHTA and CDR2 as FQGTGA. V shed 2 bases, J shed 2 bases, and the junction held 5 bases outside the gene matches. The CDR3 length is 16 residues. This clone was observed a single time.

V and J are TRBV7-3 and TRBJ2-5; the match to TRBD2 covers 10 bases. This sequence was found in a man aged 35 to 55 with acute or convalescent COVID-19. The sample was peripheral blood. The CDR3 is CASSLGLAGAQETQYF. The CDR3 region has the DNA TGTGCCAGCAGCTTAGGCCTAGCGGGGGCACAAGAGACCCAGTACTTC.